This T cell receptor beta chain stems from a study of blood T cell repertoires in COVID-19. About the research overall: PBMCs, B-cell-depleted T cells, or T cells provided the cDNA or gDNA that made up the material.

Germline values: CDR1 MDHEN, CDR2 SYDVKM. V trimming: 6 bases; J trimming: 3 bases; junction bases outside the gene matches: 2. This CDR3 spans 13 amino acids. Some clones are missing from TCRdb's copy, which holds only in-frame ones; the method was immunoSEQ multiplex PCR. This sample carries 300,000 to 350,000 clones, 90% of them seen once, and the ten largest clones take roughly 4.3%. The chain links TRBV28 to TRBJ1-5, with TRBD1 identical over 7 bases. This clonotype was obtained from a woman between 18 and 29 years old with acute COVID-19. Sequenced input: PBMCs or T cells enriched from blood (not recorded which). CDR3 in amino acids: CASRDRINQPQHF. In DNA, the CDR3 is TGTGCCAGCAGGGACAGGATCAATCAGCCCCAGCATTTT.